What follows is one T cell receptor (beta chain) and its context. Its antigen is as yet unknown. This entry belongs to a study of response to subunit inactivated influenza vaccine. MiXCR, run by TCRdb on the RT-PCR reads, gives a single entry per CDR3 protein. The sample lists roughly 760,000 distinct CDR3 sequences; around 21% were seen once. Study-level results: The study's authors posited that every seasonal influenza vaccination enlists few new T cells.

The CDR3 length is 15 residues. V was pared by 6 bases and J by 2 bases, with 14 bases between. This sequence was found in a man aged 50 to 60 who received an inactivated influenza vaccine. This chain joins TRBV12-3 or TRBV12-4 and TRBJ2-1, with D uncertain. The specimen was PBMCs from blood, collected roughly 5 days after vaccination. The CDR3 is CASSRRTAAYNEQFF. DNA for the CDR3: TGTGCCAGCAGCCGAAGGACGGCAGCCTACAATGAGCAGTTCTTC.